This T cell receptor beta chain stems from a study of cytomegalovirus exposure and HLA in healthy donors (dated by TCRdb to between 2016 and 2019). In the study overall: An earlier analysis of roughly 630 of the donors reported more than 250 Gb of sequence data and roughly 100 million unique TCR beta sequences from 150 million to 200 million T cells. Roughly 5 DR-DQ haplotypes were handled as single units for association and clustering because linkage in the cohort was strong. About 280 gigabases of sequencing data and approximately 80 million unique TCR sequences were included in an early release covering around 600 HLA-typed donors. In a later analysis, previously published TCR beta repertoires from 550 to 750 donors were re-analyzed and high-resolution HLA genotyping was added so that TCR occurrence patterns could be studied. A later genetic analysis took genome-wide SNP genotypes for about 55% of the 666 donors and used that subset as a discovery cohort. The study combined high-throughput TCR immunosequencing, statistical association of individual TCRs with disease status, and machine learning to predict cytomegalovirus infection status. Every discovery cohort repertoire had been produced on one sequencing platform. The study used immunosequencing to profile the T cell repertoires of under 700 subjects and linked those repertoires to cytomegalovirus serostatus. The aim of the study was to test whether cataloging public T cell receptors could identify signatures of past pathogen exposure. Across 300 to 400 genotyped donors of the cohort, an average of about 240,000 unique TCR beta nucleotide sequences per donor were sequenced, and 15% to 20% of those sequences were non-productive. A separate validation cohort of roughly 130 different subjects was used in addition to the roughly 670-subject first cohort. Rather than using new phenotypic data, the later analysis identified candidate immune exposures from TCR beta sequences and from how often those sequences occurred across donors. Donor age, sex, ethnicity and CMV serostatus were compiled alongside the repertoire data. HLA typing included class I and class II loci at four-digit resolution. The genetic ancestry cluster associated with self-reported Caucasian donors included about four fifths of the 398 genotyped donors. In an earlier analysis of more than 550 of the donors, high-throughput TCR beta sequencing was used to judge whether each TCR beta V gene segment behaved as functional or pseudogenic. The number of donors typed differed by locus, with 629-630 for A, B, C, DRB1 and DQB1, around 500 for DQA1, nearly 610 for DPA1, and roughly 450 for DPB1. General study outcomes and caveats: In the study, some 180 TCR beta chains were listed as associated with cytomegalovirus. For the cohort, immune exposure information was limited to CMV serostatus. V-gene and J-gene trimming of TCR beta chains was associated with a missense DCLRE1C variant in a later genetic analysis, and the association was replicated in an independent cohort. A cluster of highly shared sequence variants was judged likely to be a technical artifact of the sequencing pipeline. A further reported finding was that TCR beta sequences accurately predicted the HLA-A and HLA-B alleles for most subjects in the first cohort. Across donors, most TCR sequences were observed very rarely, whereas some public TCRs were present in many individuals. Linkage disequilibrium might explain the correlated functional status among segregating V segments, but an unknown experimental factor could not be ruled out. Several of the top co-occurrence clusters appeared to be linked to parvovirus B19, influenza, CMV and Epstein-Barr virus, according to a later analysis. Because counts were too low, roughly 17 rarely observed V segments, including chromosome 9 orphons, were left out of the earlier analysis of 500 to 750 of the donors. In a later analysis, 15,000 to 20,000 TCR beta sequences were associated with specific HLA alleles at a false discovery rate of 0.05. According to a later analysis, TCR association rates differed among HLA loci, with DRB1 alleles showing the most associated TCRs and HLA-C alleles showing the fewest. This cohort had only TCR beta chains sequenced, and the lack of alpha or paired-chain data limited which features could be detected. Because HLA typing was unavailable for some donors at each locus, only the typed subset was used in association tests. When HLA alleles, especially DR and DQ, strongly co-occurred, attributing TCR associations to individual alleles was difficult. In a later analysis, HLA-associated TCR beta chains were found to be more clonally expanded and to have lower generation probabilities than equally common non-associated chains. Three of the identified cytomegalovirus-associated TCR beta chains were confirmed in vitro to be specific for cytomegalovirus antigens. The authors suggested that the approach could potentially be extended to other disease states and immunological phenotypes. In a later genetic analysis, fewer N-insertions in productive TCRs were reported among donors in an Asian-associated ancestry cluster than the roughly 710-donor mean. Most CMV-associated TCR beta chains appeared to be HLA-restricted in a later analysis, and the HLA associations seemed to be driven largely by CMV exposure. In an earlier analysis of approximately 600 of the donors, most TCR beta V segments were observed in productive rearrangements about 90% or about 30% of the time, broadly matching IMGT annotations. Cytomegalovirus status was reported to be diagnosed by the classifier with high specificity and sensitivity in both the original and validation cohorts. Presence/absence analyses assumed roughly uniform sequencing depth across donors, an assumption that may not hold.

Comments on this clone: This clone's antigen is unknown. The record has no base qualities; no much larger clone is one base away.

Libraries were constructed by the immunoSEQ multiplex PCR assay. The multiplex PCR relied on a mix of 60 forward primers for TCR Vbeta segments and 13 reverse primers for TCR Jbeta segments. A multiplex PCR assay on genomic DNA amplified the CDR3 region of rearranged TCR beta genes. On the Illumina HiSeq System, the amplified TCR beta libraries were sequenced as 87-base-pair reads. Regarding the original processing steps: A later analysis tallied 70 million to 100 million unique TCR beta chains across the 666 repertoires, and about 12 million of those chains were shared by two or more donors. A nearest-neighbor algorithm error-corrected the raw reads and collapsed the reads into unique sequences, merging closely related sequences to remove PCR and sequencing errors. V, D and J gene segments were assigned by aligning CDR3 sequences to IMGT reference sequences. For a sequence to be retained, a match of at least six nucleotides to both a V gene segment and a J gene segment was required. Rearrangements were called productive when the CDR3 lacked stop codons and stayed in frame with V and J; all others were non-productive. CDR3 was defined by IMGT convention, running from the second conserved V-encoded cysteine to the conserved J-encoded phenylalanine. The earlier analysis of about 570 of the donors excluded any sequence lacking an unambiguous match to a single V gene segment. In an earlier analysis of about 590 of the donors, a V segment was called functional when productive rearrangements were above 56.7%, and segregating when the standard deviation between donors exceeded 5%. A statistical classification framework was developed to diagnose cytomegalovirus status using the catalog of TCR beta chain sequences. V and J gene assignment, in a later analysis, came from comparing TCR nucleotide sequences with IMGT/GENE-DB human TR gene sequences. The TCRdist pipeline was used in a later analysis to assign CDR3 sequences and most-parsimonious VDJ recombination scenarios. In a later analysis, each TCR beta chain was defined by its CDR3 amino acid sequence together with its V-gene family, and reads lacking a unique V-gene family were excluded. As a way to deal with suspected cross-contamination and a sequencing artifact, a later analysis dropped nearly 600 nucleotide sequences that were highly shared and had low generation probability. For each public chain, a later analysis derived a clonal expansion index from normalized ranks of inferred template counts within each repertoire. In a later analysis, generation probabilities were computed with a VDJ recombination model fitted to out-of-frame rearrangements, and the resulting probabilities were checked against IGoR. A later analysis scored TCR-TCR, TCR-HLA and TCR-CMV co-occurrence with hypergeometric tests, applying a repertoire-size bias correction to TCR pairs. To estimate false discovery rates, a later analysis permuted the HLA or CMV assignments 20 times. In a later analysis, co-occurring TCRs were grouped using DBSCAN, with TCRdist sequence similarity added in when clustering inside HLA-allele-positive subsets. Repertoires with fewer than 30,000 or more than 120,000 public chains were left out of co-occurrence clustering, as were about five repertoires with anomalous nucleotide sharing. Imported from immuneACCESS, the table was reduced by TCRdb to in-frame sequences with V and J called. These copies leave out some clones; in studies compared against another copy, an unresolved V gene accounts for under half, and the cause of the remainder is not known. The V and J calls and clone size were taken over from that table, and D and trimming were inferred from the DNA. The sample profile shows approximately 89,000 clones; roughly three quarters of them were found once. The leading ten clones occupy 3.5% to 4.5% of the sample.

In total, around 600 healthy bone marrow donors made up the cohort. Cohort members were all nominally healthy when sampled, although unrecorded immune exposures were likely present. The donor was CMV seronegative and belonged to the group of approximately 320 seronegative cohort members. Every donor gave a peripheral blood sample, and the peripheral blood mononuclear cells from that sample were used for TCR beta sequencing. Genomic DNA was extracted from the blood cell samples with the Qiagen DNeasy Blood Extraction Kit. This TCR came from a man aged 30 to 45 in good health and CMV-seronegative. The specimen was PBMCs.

The base sequence is TGTGCCAGTAGGGGAGGGAACGGAGATACGCAGTATTTT. It specifies CASRGGNGDTQYF. The V and J segments used are TRBV19 and TRBJ2-3; 7 middle bases align to TRBD2. Here V drops 6 bases and J drops 5 bases, and the junction holds 5 bases not matched to any gene. The CDR3, from cysteine to phenylalanine, totals 13 residues. Of the read, only the CDR3 DNA is kept; its 39 bases are in frame from base 1. CDR1 and CDR2 are read off the germline V gene (reference sequence) as LNHDA and SQIVND. The full variable domain, completed from the reference TRBV19 and TRBJ2-3 proteins outside the CDR3, reads DGGITQSPKYLFRKEGQNVTLSCEQNLNHDAMYWYRQDPGQGLRLIYYSQIVNDFQKGDIAEGYSVSREKKESFPLTVTSAQKNPTAFYLCASRGGNGDTQYFGPGTRLTVL.